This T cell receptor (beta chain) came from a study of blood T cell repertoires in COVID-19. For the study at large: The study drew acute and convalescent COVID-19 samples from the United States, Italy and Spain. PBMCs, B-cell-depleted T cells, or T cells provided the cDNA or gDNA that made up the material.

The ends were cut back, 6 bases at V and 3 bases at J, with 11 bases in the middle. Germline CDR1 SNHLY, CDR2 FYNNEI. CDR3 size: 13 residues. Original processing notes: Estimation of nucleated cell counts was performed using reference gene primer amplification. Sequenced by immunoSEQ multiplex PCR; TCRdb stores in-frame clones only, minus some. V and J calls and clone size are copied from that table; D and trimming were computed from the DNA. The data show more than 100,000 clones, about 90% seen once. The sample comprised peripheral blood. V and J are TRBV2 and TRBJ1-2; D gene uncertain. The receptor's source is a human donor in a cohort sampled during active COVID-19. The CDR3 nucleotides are TGTGCCAGCAGCGCCCCGGGGTACTATGGCTACACCTTC. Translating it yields CASSAPGYYGYTF.